This T cell receptor (beta chain) is drawn from a study of cytomegalovirus exposure and HLA in healthy donors. Study-wide background: Within an early data release were about 85 million unique TCRs drawn from HLA-typed donors. Study conclusions and caveats: A cluster of highly shared sequence variants was likely a sequencing artifact. An analysis that was carried out later associated 15,000 to 20,000 TCR beta sequences with HLA alleles at 0.05 false discovery rate.

The germline gives CDR1 MDHEN, CDR2 SYDVKM. V dropped 2 bases and J dropped 3 bases, with 8 bases sitting between them. The CDR3 spans 14 residues. In regard to this clone: What it binds is not known.

Use of 60 Vbeta and 13 Jbeta primers characterized the PCR. Authors' processing steps: Approximately 11 million of roughly 81 million unique TCR beta chains were shared, per a later count. Repertoires were generated with immunoSEQ multiplex PCR, while TCRdb's copy carries only in-frame clones and drops some. V and J calls and clone size follow that table, whereas D and trimming were derived from the DNA. The repertoire consists of about 160,000 clones, with about 82% occurring once and the leading ten covering approximately 7%. The sequence was obtained from a woman under 40 in good health and CMV-seropositive. V usage is TRBV28 and J usage is TRBJ2-4; possibly TRBD2 for D (6 bases). Material: PBMCs. Here the CDR3 DNA reads TGTGCCAGCAGTTTAGGAGGGGACAAAAACATTCAGTACTTC. Its translation: CASSLGGDKNIQYF.